This T cell receptor (beta chain) was profiled in a study of blood T cells in healthy people across ages. Study-level points and caveats: Bulk PBMC profiling left naive and antigen-experienced comparisons inconclusive.

Germline values: CDR1 SGHVS, CDR2 FQNEAQ. CDR3 size: 14 residues. This clonotype has only one observation. The target antigen is unknown. An end of the junction does not agree with germline; a read error may underlie this. The authors ran a second PCR of 7 to 11 cycles using a sample-barcoded 5' primer and a J-beta primer mix. Sequencing yielded, for each sample, at least 2.5 million paired-end reads carrying CDR3. One entry per CDR3 protein, called by TCRdb with MiXCR from the 5' RACE reads. Of under 850,000 distinct CDR3 sequences listed, approximately 35% are singletons. The gene calls are TRBV7-8 and TRBJ2-3; D gene unclear. The receptor was isolated from a man aged 18 to 30 in good health. The sequenced sample consisted of blood. Written as DNA, the CDR3 is TGTGCCAGCAGCTTAGGAGGAGACACAGATAGGCAGTATTTT. Amino acids: CASSLGGDTDRQYF.